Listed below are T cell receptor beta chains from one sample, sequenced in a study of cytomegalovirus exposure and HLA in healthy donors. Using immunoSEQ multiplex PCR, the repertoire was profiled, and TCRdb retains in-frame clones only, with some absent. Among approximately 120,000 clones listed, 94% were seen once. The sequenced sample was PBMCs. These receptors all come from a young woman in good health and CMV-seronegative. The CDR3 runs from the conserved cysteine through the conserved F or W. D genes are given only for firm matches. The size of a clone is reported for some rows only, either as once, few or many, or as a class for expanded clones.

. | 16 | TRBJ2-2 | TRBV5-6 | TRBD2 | TGTGCCAGCAGCGGGTCGGCGGGGGGGAACACCGGGGAGCTGTTTTTT | CASSGSAGGNTGELFF
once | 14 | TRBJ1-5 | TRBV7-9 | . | TGTGCCAGCAGCTTAGACGCAGGAGGTCAGCCCCAGCATTTT | CASSLDAGGQPQHF
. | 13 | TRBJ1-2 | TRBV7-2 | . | TGTGCCAGCAGCTTAGTGGCTGAATATGGCTACACCTTC | CASSLVAEYGYTF
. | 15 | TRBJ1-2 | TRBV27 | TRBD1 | TGTGCCAGCAGTCCCGGGACAGGCAACAGCTATGGCTACACCTTC | CASSPGTGNSYGYTF
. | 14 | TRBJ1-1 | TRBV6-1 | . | TGTGCCAGCAGTGGGTGGACGGCCCAGGGCACTGCTTTCTTT | CASSGWTAQGTAFF
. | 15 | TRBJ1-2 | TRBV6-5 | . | TGTGCCAGCAGTCCCGCGGAGGGACGGTTGTATGGCTACACCTTC | CASSPAEGRLYGYTF
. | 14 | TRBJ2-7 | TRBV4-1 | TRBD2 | TGCGCCAGCAGCCTCTTGGGGACTAGCGCAGAGCAGTACTTC | CASSLLGTSAEQYF
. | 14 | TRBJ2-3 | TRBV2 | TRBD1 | TGTGCCAGAAGGGGCAGGGACAGAACAGATACGCAGTATTTT | CARRGRDRTDTQYF
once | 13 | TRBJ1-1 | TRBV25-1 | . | TGTGCCAGCAGCCGCCTCCTAAACACTGAAGCTTTCTTT | CASSRLLNTEAFF
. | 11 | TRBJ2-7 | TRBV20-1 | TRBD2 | TGCAGTGCCGACCGGGGGGGCGAGCAGTACTTC | CSADRGGEQYF
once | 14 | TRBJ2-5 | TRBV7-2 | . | TGTGCCAGCAGCTTAGGCAGGTGGCAAGAGACCCAGTACTTC | CASSLGRWQETQYF
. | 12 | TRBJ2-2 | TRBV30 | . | TGTGCCTGGACCAGGAACACCGGGGAGCTGTTTTTT | CAWTRNTGELFF
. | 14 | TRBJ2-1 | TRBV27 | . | TGTGCCAGTACATCCGGGAGCTCCTACAATGAGCAGTTCTTC | CASTSGSSYNEQFF
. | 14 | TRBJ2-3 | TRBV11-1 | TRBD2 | TGTGCCAGCAGCTTAGCCTCGGGAGGGGATACGCAGTATTTT | CASSLASGGDTQYF
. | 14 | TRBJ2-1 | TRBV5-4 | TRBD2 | TGTGCCAGCAGAGTAGCGGGTCCCGCCAATGAGCAGTTCTTC | CASRVAGPANEQFF
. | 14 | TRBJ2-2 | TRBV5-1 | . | TGCGCCAGCAGCTTGGAAGGGGGTACCGGGGAGCTGTTTTTT | CASSLEGGTGELFF
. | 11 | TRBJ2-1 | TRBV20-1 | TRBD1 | TGCAGTGCGCACAGGGGGAATGAGCAGTTCTTC | CSAHRGNEQFF
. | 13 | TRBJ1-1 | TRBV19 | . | TGTGCCAGTAGTACGCGGGGGGACACTGAAGCTTTCTTT | CASSTRGDTEAFF
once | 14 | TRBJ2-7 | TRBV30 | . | TGTGCCTGGGGGGCAAGGGTTGGGGCCTACGAGCAGTACTTC | CAWGARVGAYEQYF
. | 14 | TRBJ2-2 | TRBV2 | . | TGTGCCAGCAACAGGGATACGAACACCGGGGAGCTGTTTTTT | CASNRDTNTGELFF
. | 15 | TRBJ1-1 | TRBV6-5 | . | TGTGCCAGCGCCCCGACGAATGGGGCATACACTGAAGCTTTCTTT | CASAPTNGAYTEAFF
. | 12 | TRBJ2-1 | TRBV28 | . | TGTGCCAGCAGTGAAAGGCGGAATGAGCAGTTCTTC | CASSERRNEQFF
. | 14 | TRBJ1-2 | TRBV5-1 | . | TGCGCCAGCAGCTTGGCAGGACATAACTATGGCTACACCTTC | CASSLAGHNYGYTF
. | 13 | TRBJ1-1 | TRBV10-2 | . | TGCGCCAGCAGTGAGTTATTGAGGGCTGAAGCTTTCTTT | CASSELLRAEAFF
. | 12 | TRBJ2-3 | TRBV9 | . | TGTGCCAGCAGCGTGTCAGGAGATACGCAGTATTTT | CASSVSGDTQYF
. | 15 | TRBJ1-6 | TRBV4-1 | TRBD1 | TGCGCCAGCAGCCTGATCGGGACAGTGGATTCACCCCTCCACTTT | CASSLIGTVDSPLHF
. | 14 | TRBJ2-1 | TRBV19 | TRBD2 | TGTGCCAGTAGCCCTGGGACTAGCGGGATTGAGCAGTTCTTC | CASSPGTSGIEQFF
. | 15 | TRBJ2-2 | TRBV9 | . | TGTGCCAGCAGCGAGGACAGCCTAAACACCGGGGAGCTGTTTTTT | CASSEDSLNTGELFF
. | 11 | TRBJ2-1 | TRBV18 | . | TGTGCCAGCTCACGTGAGGCTGAGCAGTTCTTC | CASSREAEQFF
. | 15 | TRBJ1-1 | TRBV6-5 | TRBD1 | TGTGCCAGCAGTTACTTCGGGACAGGGCGGACTGAAGCTTTCTTT | CASSYFGTGRTEAFF
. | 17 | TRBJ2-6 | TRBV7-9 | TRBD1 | TGTGCCAGCAGCTTAGCTCGCAGGGGGTCTGGGGCCAACGTCCTGACTTTC | CASSLARRGSGANVLTF
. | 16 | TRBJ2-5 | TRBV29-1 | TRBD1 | TGCAGCGTTGAAAAAGCTTGGACAGGCGGCCTTGGGACCCAGTACTTC | CSVEKAWTGGLGTQYF
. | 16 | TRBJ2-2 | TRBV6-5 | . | TGTGCCAGCAGCTACCGGAGTAGCGTCGACACCGGGGAGCTGTTTTTT | CASSYRSSVDTGELFF
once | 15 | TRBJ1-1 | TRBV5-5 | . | TGTGCCAGCAGCTTACGGGGGAGTGGGAACACTGAAGCTTTCTTT | CASSLRGSGNTEAFF
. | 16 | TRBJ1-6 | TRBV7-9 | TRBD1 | TGTGCCAGCGATTCAATGCAGACAGGGGAGGATTCACCCCTCCACTTT | CASDSMQTGEDSPLHF
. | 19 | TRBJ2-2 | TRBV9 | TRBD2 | TGTGCCAGCAGCGTAGTTCGGGATGTAGCGGGAGGTGTCACCGGGGAGCTGTTTTTT | CASSVVRDVAGGVTGELFF
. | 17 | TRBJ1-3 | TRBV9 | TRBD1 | TGTGCCAGCAGCGCAAATTGGGACAGCTCTACTGGAAACACCATATATTTT | CASSANWDSSTGNTIYF
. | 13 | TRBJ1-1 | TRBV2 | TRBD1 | TGTGCCAGCACATGGGGGACAGGGGATGAAGCTTTCTTT | CASTWGTGDEAFF
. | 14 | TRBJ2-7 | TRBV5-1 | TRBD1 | TGCGCCAGCAGCGACGGGACAGGGGGCTTCGAGCAGTACTTC | CASSDGTGGFEQYF
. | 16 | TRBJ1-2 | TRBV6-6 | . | TGTGCCAGCAGTTACTCTCGCCTACAGAAAAACTATGGCTACACCTTC | CASSYSRLQKNYGYTF
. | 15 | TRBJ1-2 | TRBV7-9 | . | TGTGCCAGCAGCTTAGCCGGGGGGTCAGCTTATGGCTACACCTTC | CASSLAGGSAYGYTF
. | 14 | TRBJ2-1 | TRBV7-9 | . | TGTGCCAGCAGCTCGAAGGCACAGAGACGGGAGCAGTTCTTC | CASSSKAQRREQFF
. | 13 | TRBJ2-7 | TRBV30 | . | TGTGCCTGGAGTGTACGGGGGGCCCACGAGCAGTACTTC | CAWSVRGAHEQYF
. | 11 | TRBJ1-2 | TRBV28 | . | TGTGCCAGCGTCGGAGGGAGTGGCTACACCTTC | CASVGGSGYTF
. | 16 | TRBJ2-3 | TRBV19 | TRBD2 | TGTGCCAGTAGTACCAGGACTAGCATTATGCCAGATACGCAGTATTTT | CASSTRTSIMPDTQYF
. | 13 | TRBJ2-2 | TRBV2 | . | TGTGCCAGCAGGCCACAGGGAAGAGGGGAGCTGTTTTTT | CASRPQGRGELFF
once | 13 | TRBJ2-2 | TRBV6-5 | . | TGTGCCACCCCTTCTCCTGACACCGGGGAGCTGTTTTTT | CATPSPDTGELFF
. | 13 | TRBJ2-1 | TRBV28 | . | TGTGCCAGTAGGGGGGGGTTTTACAATGAGCAGTTCTTC | CASRGGFYNEQFF
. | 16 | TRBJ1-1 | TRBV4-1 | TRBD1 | TGCGCCAGCAGCCAGAGCCAAGGACAGGGACCGATAGAAGCTTTCTTT | CASSQSQGQGPIEAFF
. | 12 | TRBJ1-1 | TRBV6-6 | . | TGTGCCAGCAGTCTACAGGGTAGTGAAGCTTTCTTT | CASSLQGSEAFF
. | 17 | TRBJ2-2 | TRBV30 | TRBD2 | TGTGCCTGGAGTGCCCCGCGGCGGGGGAAGAACACCGGGGAGCTGTTTTTT | CAWSAPRRGKNTGELFF
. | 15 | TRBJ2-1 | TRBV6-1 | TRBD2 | TGTGCCGCACAGGAGCGGGAGGACCTTTACAATGAGCAGTTCTTC | CAAQEREDLYNEQFF
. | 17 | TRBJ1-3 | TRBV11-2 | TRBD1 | TGTGCCAGCAGCCCTATCACAGGGGGGCGTTCTGGAAACACCATATATTTT | CASSPITGGRSGNTIYF
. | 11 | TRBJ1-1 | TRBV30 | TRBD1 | TGTGCCTGGAGTCAAACAGGGGGAGCTTTCTTT | CAWSQTGGAFF
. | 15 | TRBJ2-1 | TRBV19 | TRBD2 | TGTGCCAGTAGTCTAACCGGGACTAGCTTCAATGAGCAGTTCTTC | CASSLTGTSFNEQFF
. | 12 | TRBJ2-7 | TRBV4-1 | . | TGCGCCAGCAGCCAAGATACTTACGAGCAGTACTTC | CASSQDTYEQYF
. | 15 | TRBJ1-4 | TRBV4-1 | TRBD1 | TGCGCCAGCAGCCAAGATGGAGGGGGCGGTGAAAAACTGTTTTTT | CASSQDGGGGEKLFF
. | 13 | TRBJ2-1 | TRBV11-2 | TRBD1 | TGTGCCAGCAGCGGGACAGGGGACAATGAGCAGTTCTTC | CASSGTGDNEQFF
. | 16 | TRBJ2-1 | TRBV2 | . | TGTGCCAGCAGTGACGGTTACAGGAGCTCCTACAATGAGCAGTTCTTC | CASSDGYRSSYNEQFF
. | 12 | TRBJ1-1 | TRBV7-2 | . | TGTGCCAGCAGCTTATATGGAGGTGAAGCTTTCTTT | CASSLYGGEAFF